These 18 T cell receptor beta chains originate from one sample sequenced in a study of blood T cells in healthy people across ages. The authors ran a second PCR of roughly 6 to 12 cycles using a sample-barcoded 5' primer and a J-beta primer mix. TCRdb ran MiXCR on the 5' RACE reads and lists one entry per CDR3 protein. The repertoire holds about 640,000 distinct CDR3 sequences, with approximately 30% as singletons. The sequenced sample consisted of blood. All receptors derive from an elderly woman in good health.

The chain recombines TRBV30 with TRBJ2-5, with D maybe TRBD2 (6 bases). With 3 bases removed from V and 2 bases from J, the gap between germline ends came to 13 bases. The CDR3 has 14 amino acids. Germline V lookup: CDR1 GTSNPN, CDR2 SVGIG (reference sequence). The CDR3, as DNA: TGTGCCTGGAGCGCCGGGACTCAGCAAGAGACCCAGTACTTC. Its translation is CAWSAGTQQETQYF.

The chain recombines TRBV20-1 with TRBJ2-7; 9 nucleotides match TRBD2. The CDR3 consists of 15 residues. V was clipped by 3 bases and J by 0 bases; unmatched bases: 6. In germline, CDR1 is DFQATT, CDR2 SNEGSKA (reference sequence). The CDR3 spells CSARYSGGFSYEQYF. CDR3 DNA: TGCAGTGCTAGGTATAGCGGGGGATTCTCCTACGAGCAGTACTTC.

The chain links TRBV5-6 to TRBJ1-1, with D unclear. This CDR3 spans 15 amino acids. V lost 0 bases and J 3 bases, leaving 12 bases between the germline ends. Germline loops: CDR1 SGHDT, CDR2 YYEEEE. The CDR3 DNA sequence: TGTGCCAGCAGCTTGGCCGGGAGCAGGTACACTGAAGCTTTCTTT. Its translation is CASSLAGSRYTEAFF.

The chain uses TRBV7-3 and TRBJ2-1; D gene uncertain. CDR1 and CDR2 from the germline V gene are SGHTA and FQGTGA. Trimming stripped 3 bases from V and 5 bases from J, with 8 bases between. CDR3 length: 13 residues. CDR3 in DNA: TGTGCCAGCAGCTTTGACCCGGACAATGAGCAGTTCTTC. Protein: CASSFDPDNEQFF.

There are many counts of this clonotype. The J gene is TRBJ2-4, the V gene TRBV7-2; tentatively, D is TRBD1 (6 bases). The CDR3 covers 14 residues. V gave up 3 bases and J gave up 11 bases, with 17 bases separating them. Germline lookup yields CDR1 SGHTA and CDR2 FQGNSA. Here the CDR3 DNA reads TGTGCCAGCAGCTTCGATCAGCGAGGGGGACTTCAGTACTTC. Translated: CASSFDQRGGLQYF.

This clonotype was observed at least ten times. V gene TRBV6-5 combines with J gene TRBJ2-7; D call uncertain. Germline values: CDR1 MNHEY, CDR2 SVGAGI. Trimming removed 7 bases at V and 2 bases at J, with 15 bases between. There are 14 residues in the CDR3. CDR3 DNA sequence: TGTGCCAGCATCTCTCACGGACGGCCCTACGAGCAGTACTTC. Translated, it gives CASISHGRPYEQYF.

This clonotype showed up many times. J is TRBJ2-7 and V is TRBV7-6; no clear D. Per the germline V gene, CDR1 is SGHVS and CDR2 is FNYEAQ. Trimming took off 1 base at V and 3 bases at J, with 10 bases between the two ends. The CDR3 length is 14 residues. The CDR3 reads CASSLGGVDYEQYF. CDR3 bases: TGTGCCAGCAGCTTAGGCGGAGTTGACTACGAGCAGTACTTC. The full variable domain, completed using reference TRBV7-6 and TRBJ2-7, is GAGVSQSPRYKVTKRGQDVALRCDPISGHVSLYWYRQALGQGPEFLTYFNYEAQQDKSGLPNDRFSAERPEGSISTLTIQRTEQRDSAMYRCASSLGGVDYEQYFGPGTRLTVT.

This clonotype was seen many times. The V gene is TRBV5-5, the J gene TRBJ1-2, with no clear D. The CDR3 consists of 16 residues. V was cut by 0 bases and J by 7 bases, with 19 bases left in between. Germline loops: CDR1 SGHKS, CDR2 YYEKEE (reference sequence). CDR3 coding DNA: TGTGCCAGCAGCTTGGCCATGGGGTTACTTAAGGGTGGCTACACCTTC. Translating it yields CASSLAMGLLKGGYTF.

For the CDR3, the DNA is TGTGCCAGCAGCCCAAAAGGACAGGTTTCTGGCTACACCTTC. Translated, it gives CASSPKGQVSGYTF. The V gene is TRBV3-1, the J gene TRBJ1-2; 7 bases agree with TRBD1. Germline trimming cut 4 bases from V and 7 bases from J; bases unmatched to any gene: 9. Per germline, CDR1 LGHDT and CDR2 YNNKEL (reference sequence). The CDR3 extends over 14 amino acids. Full variable domain (rest looked up from reference TRBV3-1 and TRBJ1-2): DTAVSQTPKYLVTQMGNDKSIKCEQNLGHDTMYWYKQDSKKFLKIMFSYNNKELIINETVPNRFSPKSPDKAHLNLHINSLELGDSAVYFCASSPKGQVSGYTFGSGTRLTVV.

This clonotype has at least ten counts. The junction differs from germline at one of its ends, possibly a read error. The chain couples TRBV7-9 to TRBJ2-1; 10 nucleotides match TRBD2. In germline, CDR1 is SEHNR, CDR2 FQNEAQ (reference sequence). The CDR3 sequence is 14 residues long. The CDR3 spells CASGGGSSYNEQFF. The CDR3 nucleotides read TGCGCCAGCGGGGGGGGGAGCTCCTACAATGAGCAGTTCTTC.

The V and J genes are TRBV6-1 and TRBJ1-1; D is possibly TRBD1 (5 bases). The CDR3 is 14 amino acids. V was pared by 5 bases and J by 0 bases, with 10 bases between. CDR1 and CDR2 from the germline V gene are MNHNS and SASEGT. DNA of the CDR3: TGTGCCAGCAGTCGGGTGACAGTGAACACTGAAGCTTTCTTT. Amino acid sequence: CASSRVTVNTEAFF.

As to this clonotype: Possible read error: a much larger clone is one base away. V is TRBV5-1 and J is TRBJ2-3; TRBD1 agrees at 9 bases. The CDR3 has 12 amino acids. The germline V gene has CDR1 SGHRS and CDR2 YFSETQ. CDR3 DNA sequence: TGCGTCAGCAGCTTGGGACAGGGTACGCAGTATTTT. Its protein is CVSSLGQGTQYF.

The CDR3 nucleotides read TGCGCCAGCAGCTTGGAAGGGGCAGCACAAGAGACCCAGTACTTC. It yields the protein CASSLEGAAQETQYF. This sequence joins TRBV5-1 and TRBJ2-5; D might be TRBD1 (5 bases). From germline, CDR1 is SGHRS and CDR2 YFSETQ. The CDR3 loop spans 15 amino acids. Trimming removed 0 bases at V and 2 bases at J, with 11 bases between. Full variable domain (remainder filled in from reference TRBV5-1 and TRBJ2-5): KAGVTQTPRYLIKTRGQQVTLSCSPISGHRSVSWYQQTPGQGLQFLFEYFSETQRNKGNFPGRFSGRQFSNSRSEMNVSTLELGDSALYLCASSLEGAAQETQYFGPGTRLLVL.

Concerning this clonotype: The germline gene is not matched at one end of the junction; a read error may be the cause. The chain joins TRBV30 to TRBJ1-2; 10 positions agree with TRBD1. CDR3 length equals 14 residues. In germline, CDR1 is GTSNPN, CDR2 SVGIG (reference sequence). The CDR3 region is CTWSGGQGSDGYTF. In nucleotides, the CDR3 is TGTACCTGGAGTGGGGGACAGGGGAGCGATGGCTACACCTTC.

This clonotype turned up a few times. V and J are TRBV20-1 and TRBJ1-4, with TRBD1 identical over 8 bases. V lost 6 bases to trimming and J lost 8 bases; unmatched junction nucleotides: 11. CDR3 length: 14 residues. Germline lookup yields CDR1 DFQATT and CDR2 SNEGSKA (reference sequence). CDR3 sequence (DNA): TGCAGTGCCCCCCTCCCGGGACAGGAGGAAAAACTGTTTTTT. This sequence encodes CSAPLPGQEEKLFF.

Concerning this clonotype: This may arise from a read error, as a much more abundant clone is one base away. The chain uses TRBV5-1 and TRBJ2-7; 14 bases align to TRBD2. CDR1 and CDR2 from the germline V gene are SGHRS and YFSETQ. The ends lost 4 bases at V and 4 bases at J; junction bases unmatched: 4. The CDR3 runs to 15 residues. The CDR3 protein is CASSARLAGGYEQYF. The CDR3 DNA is TGCGCCAGCAGCGCCCGACTAGCGGGGGGGTACGAGCAGTACTTC.

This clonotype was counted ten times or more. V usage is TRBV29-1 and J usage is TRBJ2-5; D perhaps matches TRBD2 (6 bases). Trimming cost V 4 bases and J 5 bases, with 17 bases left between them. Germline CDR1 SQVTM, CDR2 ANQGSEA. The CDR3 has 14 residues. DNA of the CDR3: TGCAGCGTTGTCGACCCAGGGAGGTGGGAGACCCAGTACTTC. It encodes CSVVDPGRWETQYF. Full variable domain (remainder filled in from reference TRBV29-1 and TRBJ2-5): SAVISQKPSRDICQRGTSLTIQCQVDSQVTMMFWYRQQPGQSLTLIATANQGSEATYESGFVIDKFPISRPNLTFSTLTVSNMSPEDSSIYLCSVVDPGRWETQYFGPGTRLLVL.

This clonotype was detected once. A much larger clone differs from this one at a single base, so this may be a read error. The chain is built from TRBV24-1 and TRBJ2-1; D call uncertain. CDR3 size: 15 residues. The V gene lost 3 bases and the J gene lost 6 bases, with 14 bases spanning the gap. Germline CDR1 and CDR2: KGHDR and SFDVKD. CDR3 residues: CATSDPTLKVNEQFF. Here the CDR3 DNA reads TGTGCCACCAGTGATCCCACCCTTAAGGTCAATGAGCAGTTCTTC.